This passage covers 13 T cell receptor beta chains from one sample sequenced in a study of blood T cell repertoires in COVID-19. Profiled with immunoSEQ multiplex PCR; TCRdb holds only in-frame clones, not every one. The data hold 200,000 to 250,000 clones, with nearly 90% observed a single time. The material sequenced was peripheral blood. The receptors shown here come from a woman aged 18-29 years who had recovered from COVID-19.

V usage is TRBV27 and J usage is TRBJ2-6; the D gene is possibly TRBD2 (6 bases). The CDR3 is made up of 16 amino acids. The V gene's germline CDR1 is MNHEY and CDR2 SMNVEV (reference sequence). Trimming removed 3 bases from V and 2 bases from J, with 11 bases in between. The CDR3 loop is CASSFLSGAGANVLTF. CDR3 DNA: TGTGCCAGCAGTTTTTTATCGGGGGCTGGGGCCAACGTCCTGACTTTC.

V is TRBV7-2 and J is TRBJ1-5; the D gene is possibly TRBD1 (5 bases). The V end was cut by 5 bases, the J end by 0 bases, with 11 bases between. This CDR3 has 15 residues. Germline V lookup: CDR1 SGHTA, CDR2 FQGNSA. CDR3 in amino acids: CASSPTVYSNQPQHF. As DNA, the CDR3 is TGTGCCAGCAGCCCGACAGTTTATAGCAATCAGCCCCAGCATTTT.

The chain is built from TRBV18 and TRBJ2-7; a possible D gene is TRBD1 (6 bases). Germline CDR1 reads KGHSH; CDR2 reads LQKENI. This CDR3 region has 15 residues. Trimming removed 2 bases at V and 5 bases at J, with 16 bases between. CDR3 sequence reads: CASSPVSGQYHEQYF. The CDR3, as DNA: TGTGCCAGCTCACCAGTCTCAGGACAGTACCACGAGCAGTACTTC.

The count of this clone is one. CDR3 in DNA: TGTGCCACCAGCCGACTAGCGGGTAATGAGCAGTTCTTC. As protein: CATSRLAGNEQFF. V gene TRBV24-1 combines with J gene TRBJ2-1; 10 nucleotides align to TRBD2. Germline V gene sequence: CDR1 KGHDR, CDR2 SFDVKD. Trimming took 7 bases from V and 7 from J; bases not matched to a gene: 3. The CDR3 totals 13 residues.

The chain uses TRBV7-9 and TRBJ2-4; no clear D. Germline CDR1 is SEHNR and CDR2 is FQNEAQ (reference sequence). Trimming shortened V by 1 base and J by 7 bases, and 8 bases separated the two germline ends. The CDR3 has 13 residues. The CDR3 DNA reads TGTGCCAGCAGCTTAGTAGACGGGAACATTCAGTACTTC. This sequence encodes CASSLVDGNIQYF.

The rearrangement joins TRBV7-9 to TRBJ2-7, with 10 bases identical to TRBD2. The ends lost 1 base at V and 3 bases at J; junction bases unmatched: 3. The CDR3 contains 15 residues. The germline V gene encodes CDR1 SEHNR and CDR2 FQNEAQ (reference sequence). CDR3 in DNA: TGTGCCAGCAGCTTAGAGCTAGCGGGAGTCTACGAGCAGTACTTC. It translates to CASSLELAGVYEQYF.

V gene TRBV20-1 combines with J gene TRBJ2-1, with TRBD2 matching over 9 bases. This CDR3 region has 15 residues. Germline V lookup: CDR1 DFQATT, CDR2 SNEGSKA (reference sequence). Losses at the gene ends were 3 bases for V and 2 bases for J; bases not matched to a gene: 5. The CDR3 DNA reads as TGCAGTGCTAGTATGGCTAGCGGGACCTACAATGAGCAGTTCTTC. Its translation: CSASMASGTYNEQFF.

V and J are TRBV15 and TRBJ1-4; TRBD1 matches 9 bases. J gave up 4 bases and V 5 bases, and 11 bases lay outside the gene matches. The V gene's germline CDR1 is LNHNV and CDR2 YYDKDF (reference sequence). The CDR3 consists of 17 residues. The CDR3: CATSVGRPGQGNEKLFF. CDR3 DNA sequence: TGTGCCACCAGCGTCGGACGACCGGGACAGGGTAATGAAAAACTGTTTTTT.

The chain combines TRBV3-1 (or the pseudogene TRBV3-2) with TRBJ1-2; 7 bases align to TRBD1. Trimming removed 4 bases from V and 7 bases from J; junction bases left unmatched: 3. The CDR3 is 12 residues long. Germline values: CDR1 LGHDT, CDR2 YNNKEL (reference sequence). The CDR3 bases are TGTGCCAGCAGCCCCGGACAGGTTGGCTACACCTTC. Translating it yields CASSPGQVGYTF.

The chain has TRBV7-9 and TRBJ1-1, with 7 bases fitting TRBD1. Trimming removed 1 base from V and 4 bases from J; junction bases left unmatched: 3. This CDR3 region has 14 residues. The germline V gene has CDR1 SEHNR and CDR2 FQNEAQ (reference sequence). In DNA form, the CDR3 reads TGTGCCAGCAGCTTAGACAGGGGTGCCACTGAAGCTTTCTTT. It codes for CASSLDRGATEAFF.

The chain carries TRBV9 and TRBJ1-2; perhaps TRBD1 as D (5 bases). The CDR3 runs 12 residues. The germline V gene has CDR1 SGDLS and CDR2 YYNGEE. V gave up 4 bases and J gave up 10 bases, with 14 bases separating them. The CDR3 loop reads CASSPGGESYTF. The CDR3 DNA follows: TGTGCCAGCAGCCCCGGGGGGGAATCCTACACCTTC.

The chain couples TRBV7-3 to TRBJ2-5, with TRBD2 identical over 10 bases. Trimming removed 2 bases from V and 5 bases from J; junction bases left unmatched: 5. The CDR3 totals 15 residues. Germline CDR1 and CDR2: SGHTA and FQGTGA. The CDR3 is CASSLLAGVEETQYF. For the CDR3, the DNA is TGTGCCAGCAGCTTACTAGCGGGAGTAGAGGAGACCCAGTACTTC.

The genes are TRBV25-1 and TRBJ1-5, with 10 bases aligning to TRBD1. CDR1 and CDR2 (germline): MGHDK, SYGVNS. Trimming cost V 1 base and J 2 bases; bases outside gene matches: 2. This CDR3 has 16 amino acids. The CDR3 is CASSESGTGGNQPQHF. The CDR3 DNA sequence: TGTGCCAGCAGTGAATCCGGGACAGGGGGCAATCAGCCCCAGCATTTT.